The rows below give T cell receptor beta chains drawn from one sample of a study of molecular identifiers for immune sequencing clone quantification. Via MiXCR, TCRdb re-called the PCR reads, giving one row per CDR3 protein. The repertoire holds about 640,000 distinct CDR3 sequences, with 15% to 20% as singletons. Sequences were obtained from naive CD8+ T cells from blood, with Jurkat cell RNA spiked in. The receptors shown here come from a human donor in good health. Some libraries in this study had Jurkat cell RNA spiked in. Each CDR3 is given with its conserved first and last residue. The D gene is left open where the match is weak. Size tells how often a clone was seen (once, few, many) or the class of an expanded clone, and some rows leave it out.

TRBV25-1	many	.	TRBJ2-5	CASSDSPDSQETQYF	TGTGCCAGCAGTGATTCACCGGACAGCCAAGAGACCCAGTACTTC
TRBV29-1	few	.	TRBJ2-7	CSVEVLDRGGYEQYF	TGCAGCGTTGAGGTATTGGATAGGGGCGGCTACGAGCAGTACTTC
TRBV7-9	.	.	TRBJ1-1	CASSPQDRYTEAFF	TGTGCCAGCAGCCCCCAAGACAGATATACTGAAGCTTTCTTT
TRBV20-1	.	.	TRBJ1-2	CSASPRAAYGYTF	TGCAGTGCCTCCCCCCGGGCCGCCTATGGCTACACCTTC
TRBV3-1	few	.	TRBJ2-2	CASSPRFIWGARNTGELFF	TGTGCCAGCAGCCCCCGATTTATATGGGGGGCGCGTAACACCGGGGAGCTGTTTTTT
TRBV19	few	TRBD1	TRBJ2-7	CASSIGTGTVYEQYF	TGTGCCAGTAGTATTGGGACAGGTACAGTCTACGAGCAGTACTTC
TRBV20-1	many	TRBD1	TRBJ2-7	CSASGQAYEQYF	TGCAGTGCCTCCGGACAGGCCTACGAGCAGTACTTC
TRBV7-6	many	.	TRBJ2-5	CASSSFPTGGGFQYF	TGTGCCAGCAGCTCATTCCCGACAGGCGGTGGATTCCAGTACTTC
TRBV19	many	TRBD1	TRBJ2-5	CASSKWDRGEETQYF	TGTGCCAGTAGTAAGTGGGACAGGGGAGAAGAGACCCAGTACTTC
TRBV4-3	many	.	TRBJ2-4	CASSQGIPLDKNIQYF	TGCGCCAGCAGCCAAGGTATCCCACTGGACAAAAACATTCAGTACTTC
TRBV7-9	many	.	TRBJ1-2	CASSFTVSGKLDYGYTF	TGTGCCAGCAGCTTTACGGTGTCAGGGAAACTAGACTATGGCTACACCTTC
TRBV7-2	.	.	TRBJ2-3	CASSLAGGYSTDTQYF	TGTGCCAGCAGCTTAGCGGGAGGCTATAGCACAGATACGCAGTATTTT
TRBV19	many	.	TRBJ2-7	CASSITGQAAYEQYF	TGTGCCAGTAGTATAACGGGGCAGGCGGCCTACGAGCAGTACTTC
TRBV4-2	many	TRBD1	TRBJ1-4	CASSSQGGTGEDEKLFF	TGTGCCAGCAGCTCACAAGGGGGTACAGGGGAGGATGAAAAACTGTTTTTT
TRBV24-1	many	.	TRBJ2-1	CATSDLGEEQFF	TGTGCCACCAGTGACCTAGGGGAGGAGCAGTTCTTC
TRBV20-1	many	.	TRBJ1-3	CSASRSLGGNTIYF	TGCAGTGCTAGTCGCAGTTTAGGTGGAAACACCATATATTTT
TRBV7-9	many	.	TRBJ2-4	CASSLVGSGKNIQYF	TGTGCCAGCAGCTTAGTAGGGAGTGGCAAAAACATTCAGTACTTC
TRBV7-9	few	TRBD1	TRBJ1-1	CASSVTGGAEAFF	TGTGCCAGCAGCGTAACAGGGGGAGCTGAAGCTTTCTTT
TRBV19	many	.	TRBJ2-7	CASSTDIYSYEQYF	TGTGCCAGTAGTACTGACATTTACTCCTACGAGCAGTACTTC
TRBV6-2/TRBV6-3	.	.	TRBJ2-2	CASSYSIATPDANTGELFF	TGTGCCAGCAGTTACTCGATCGCGACACCAGACGCGAACACCGGGGAGCTGTTTTTT
TRBV9	many	.	TRBJ1-2	CASSVASVNYGYTF	TGTGCCAGCAGCGTAGCGTCAGTTAACTATGGCTACACCTTC
TRBV21-1	many	.	TRBJ2-3	CASSKGGPGQGTDTQYF	TGTGCCAGCAGCAAGGGGGGGCCGGGACAGGGGACAGATACGCAGTATTTT
TRBV11-2	.	TRBD2	TRBJ2-1	CASSLEASGGYNEQFF	TGTGCCAGCAGCTTAGAGGCTAGCGGGGGTTACAATGAGCAGTTCTTC
TRBV12-3/TRBV12-4	many	TRBD1	TRBJ2-7	CASTSQGAAYEQYF	TGTGCCAGCACCAGCCAGGGGGCGGCCTACGAGCAGTACTTC
TRBV28	few	TRBD1	TRBJ1-5	CASSSAISGTGSSQPQHF	TGTGCCAGCAGCTCAGCCATCTCTGGGACAGGTAGCAGTCAGCCCCAGCATTTT
TRBV20-1	many	.	TRBJ2-7	CSARRFRTEIYEQYF	TGCAGTGCTAGAAGATTCAGGACAGAGATCTACGAGCAGTACTTC
TRBV6-5	many	TRBD2	TRBJ2-7	CASSYSVAGGGEQYF	TGTGCCAGCAGTTACTCGGTAGCGGGAGGCGGGGAGCAGTACTTC
TRBV19	.	.	TRBJ2-7	CASSVDSLSYEQYF	TGTGCCAGTAGTGTGGACAGCCTCTCCTACGAGCAGTACTTC
TRBV19	.	TRBD2	TRBJ2-7	CASSTLAGTYEQYF	TGTGCCAGTAGTACTCTAGCGGGAACCTACGAGCAGTACTTC
TRBV4-2	.	.	TRBJ2-1	CASSQASGGASYNEQFF	TGTGCCAGCAGCCAAGCCTCTGGCGGGGCCTCCTACAATGAGCAGTTCTTC
TRBV7-9	few	TRBD1	TRBJ1-4	CASSLDTDRGEKLFF	TGTGCCAGCAGCCTGGATACGGACAGGGGGGAAAAACTGTTTTTT
TRBV4-1	few	.	TRBJ2-5	CASSQDPWTAQETQYF	TGCGCCAGCAGCCAAGATCCCTGGACAGCACAAGAGACCCAGTACTTC
TRBV6-1	few	.	TRBJ2-7	CAVQVSYEQYF	TGTGCCGTACAGGTCTCCTACGAGCAGTACTTC
TRBV3-1	many	TRBD1	TRBJ2-3	CASSGDREDTQYF	TGTGCCAGCAGCGGGGACAGGGAAGATACGCAGTATTTT
TRBV12-3/TRBV12-4	few	.	TRBJ2-7	CASSLMGWHEQYF	TGTGCCAGCAGTTTGATGGGTTGGCACGAGCAGTACTTC
TRBV7-2	many	.	TRBJ1-1	CASSLMTLNTEAFF	TGTGCCAGCAGCTTAATGACATTGAACACTGAAGCTTTCTTT
TRBV7-9	many	.	TRBJ2-5	CASSPPRGAETQYF	TGTGCCAGCAGCCCCCCGAGGGGGGCCGAGACCCAGTACTTC
TRBV4-3	.	.	TRBJ2-3	CASSQAGLSTDTQYF	TGCGCCAGCAGCCAAGCTGGCCTCAGCACAGATACGCAGTATTTT
TRBV12-5	many	.	TRBJ2-3	CASGLSTETADTQYF	TGTGCTAGTGGTTTGAGCACGGAAACCGCAGATACGCAGTATTTT
TRBV5-4	many	.	TRBJ2-1	CASSTDRYNEQFF	TGTGCCAGCAGCACCGACAGATACAATGAGCAGTTCTTC
TRBV9	.	TRBD2	TRBJ2-2	CASSVSGDPNTGELFF	TGTGCCAGCAGCGTTAGCGGGGACCCGAACACCGGGGAGCTGTTTTTT
TRBV5-5	.	.	TRBJ1-2	CASSLEWVSNYGYTF	TGTGCCAGCAGCTTGGAGTGGGTTTCTAACTATGGCTACACCTTC
TRBV4-1	many	.	TRBJ1-1	CASRMNTEAFF	TGTGCCAGCAGGATGAACACTGAAGCTTTCTTT
TRBV6-2/TRBV6-3	.	.	TRBJ2-1	CASAVQGFYNEQFF	TGTGCCAGCGCCGTGCAGGGGTTTTACAATGAGCAGTTCTTC
TRBV28	.	.	TRBJ1-6	CASSHIHKTGTNSPLHF	TGTGCCAGCAGCCACATCCACAAAACAGGGACTAATTCACCCCTCCACTTT
TRBV19	few	TRBD1	TRBJ1-4	CATHSGGNEKLFF	TGTGCCACCCATTCAGGGGGGAATGAAAAACTGTTTTTT
TRBV7-2	many	.	TRBJ1-5	CASSQGLSNQPQHF	TGTGCCAGCAGCCAGGGGTTAAGCAATCAGCCCCAGCATTTT
TRBV7-9	many	.	TRBJ1-6	CASSQDSFNSPLHF	TGTGCCAGCAGCCAAGACAGTTTTAATTCACCCCTCCACTTT
TRBV9	many	TRBD2	TRBJ2-3	CASSVVPSGGTDTQYF	TGTGCCAGCAGCGTAGTTCCTAGCGGGGGCACAGATACGCAGTATTTT
TRBV30	many	TRBD1	TRBJ2-3	CAWNFGQGATGDTQYF	TGTGCCTGGAACTTCGGACAGGGGGCGACGGGGGATACGCAGTATTTT
TRBV30	few	.	TRBJ1-1	CAWSVREGEAFF	TGTGCCTGGAGTGTACGCGAGGGTGAAGCTTTCTTT
TRBV6-4	many	.	TRBJ1-1	CASSDGLAEAFF	TGTGCCAGCAGTGACGGCTTAGCAGAAGCTTTCTTT
TRBV4-2	many	TRBD1	TRBJ2-3	CASSQRDRGLTDTQYF	TGTGCCAGCAGCCAACGGGACAGGGGCCTCACAGATACGCAGTATTTT
TRBV7-9	many	TRBD1	TRBJ2-7	CASSFAGTGGEQYF	TGTGCCAGCAGCTTTGCCGGGACAGGGGGCGAGCAGTACTTC
TRBV19	.	.	TRBJ1-5	CASSIGGVRNQPQHF	TGTGCCAGTAGTATAGGTGGAGTTCGCAATCAGCCCCAGCATTTT
TRBV19	few	.	TRBJ1-5	CTSSRRDKYNQPQHF	TGTACCAGTAGTCGCCGGGACAAATACAATCAGCCCCAGCATTTT
TRBV19	once	TRBD2	TRBJ2-3	CASSWTSGGSDTQYF	TGTGCCAGTAGTTGGACTAGCGGGGGATCAGATACGCAGTATTTT